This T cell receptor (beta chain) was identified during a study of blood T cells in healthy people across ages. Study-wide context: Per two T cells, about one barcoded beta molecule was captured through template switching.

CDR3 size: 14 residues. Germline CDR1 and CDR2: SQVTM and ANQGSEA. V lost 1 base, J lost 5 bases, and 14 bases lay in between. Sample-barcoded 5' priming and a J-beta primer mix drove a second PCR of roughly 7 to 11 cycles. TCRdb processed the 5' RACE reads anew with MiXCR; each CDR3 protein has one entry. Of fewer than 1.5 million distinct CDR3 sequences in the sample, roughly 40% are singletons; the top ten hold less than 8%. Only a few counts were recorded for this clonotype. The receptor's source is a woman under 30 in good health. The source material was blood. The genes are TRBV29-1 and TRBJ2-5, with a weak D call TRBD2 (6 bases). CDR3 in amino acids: CSVEAGRKSETQYF. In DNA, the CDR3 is TGCAGCGTTGAAGCAGGGAGGAAGTCTGAGACCCAGTACTTC. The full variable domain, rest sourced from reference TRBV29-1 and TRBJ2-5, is SAVISQKPSRDICQRGTSLTIQCQVDSQVTMMFWYRQQPGQSLTLIATANQGSEATYESGFVIDKFPISRPNLTFSTLTVSNMSPEDSSIYLCSVEAGRKSETQYFGPGTRLLVL.